Listed below are T cell receptor beta chains from one sample, sequenced in a study of cytomegalovirus exposure and HLA in healthy donors. Clones were read by immunoSEQ multiplex PCR, and TCRdb kept only the in-frame ones, dropping some. The sample has about 69,000 clones, around 68% seen once. Material for sequencing was PBMCs. The origin of the receptors is a woman aged 25 to 39 in good health and CMV-seronegative. Each CDR3 is given with its conserved first and last residue. Fields, in order: D gene, clone size, V gene, J gene, CDR3 protein, CDR3 DNA. A D gene is named only where the DNA matches it firmly. Clone size is shown for a subset of rows, as once, few, many or a class of expanded clone.

TRBD2	few	TRBV7-6	TRBJ2-3	CASSALGAGGTDTQYF	TGTGCCAGCAGCGCCTTAGGGGCGGGGGGCACAGATACGCAGTATTTT
TRBD1	.	TRBV2	TRBJ2-2	CASSPDRVDTGELFF	TGTGCCAGCAGTCCGGACAGGGTAGACACCGGGGAGCTGTTTTTT
TRBD2	.	TRBV10-1	TRBJ2-3	CASSEVSGGTDTQYF	TGCGCCAGCAGTGAGGTTAGCGGGGGTACAGATACGCAGTATTTT
TRBD2	.	TRBV6-4	TRBJ2-3	CASSEESGGPLDTQYF	TGTGCCAGCAGTGAGGAGTCGGGGGGGCCTCTAGATACGCAGTATTTT
.	.	TRBV7-3	TRBJ2-3	CASSPKSRGRASTDTQYF	TGTGCCAGCAGCCCAAAGTCCAGGGGCAGGGCAAGCACAGATACGCAGTATTTT
.	once	TRBV7-9	TRBJ1-4	CASSLSQPEKLFF	TGTGCCAGCAGCTTGTCACAGCCTGAAAAACTGTTTTTT
.	.	TRBV27	TRBJ2-5	CASSYRRLETQYF	TGTGCCAGCAGTTATCGCAGGTTAGAGACCCAGTACTTC
TRBD2	.	TRBV7-2	TRBJ2-5	CASSLAGTSPYQETQYF	TGTGCCAGCAGCTTAGCCGGGACTAGCCCGTACCAAGAGACCCAGTACTTC
TRBD1	few	TRBV2	TRBJ1-1	CASSYQGGGTEAFF	TGTGCCAGCAGTTATCAGGGGGGTGGCACTGAAGCTTTCTTT
.	.	TRBV7-2	TRBJ1-5	CASSTDRNQPQHF	TGTGCCAGCAGCACCGACAGGAATCAGCCCCAGCATTTT
TRBD1	.	TRBV9	TRBJ1-1	CASSARGQGAYLNTEAFF	TGTGCCAGCAGCGCGCGGGGGCAGGGGGCCTATCTGAACACTGAAGCTTTCTTT
.	.	TRBV28	TRBJ2-1	CASSFGGLYNEQFF	TGTGCCAGCAGTTTCGGGGGGCTTTACAATGAGCAGTTCTTC
TRBD1	.	TRBV6-1	TRBJ1-5	CASTQGTGENQPQHF	TGTGCCAGCACCCAAGGGACAGGGGAGAATCAGCCCCAGCATTTT
.	.	TRBV19	TRBJ1-1	CASRTTGNLNTEAFF	TGTGCCAGTAGGACGACGGGGAACTTGAACACTGAAGCTTTCTTT
.	.	TRBV15	TRBJ1-1	CATSRGQTASEAFF	TGTGCCACCAGCAGAGGACAGACGGCCTCTGAAGCTTTCTTT
.	.	TRBV2	TRBJ1-1	CASKPGNTEAFF	TGTGCCAGCAAGCCGGGTAACACTGAAGCTTTCTTT
TRBD1	few	TRBV7-2	TRBJ1-5	CASSLRGPTGGNQPQHF	TGTGCCAGCAGCTTAAGAGGGCCGACAGGGGGGAATCAGCCCCAGCATTTT
TRBD1	.	TRBV10-3	TRBJ2-1	CAIKLGTAQTYNEQFF	TGTGCCATCAAACTTGGGACAGCCCAAACCTACAATGAGCAGTTCTTC
.	.	TRBV6-5	TRBJ1-5	CASRRRRGVNQPQHF	TGTGCCAGCAGGCGCCGTCGGGGGGTCAATCAGCCCCAGCATTTT
.	once	TRBV5-1	TRBJ2-7	CASTFQAGKVHEQYF	TGCGCCAGCACCTTCCAGGCGGGGAAAGTCCACGAGCAGTACTTC
.	few	TRBV4-3	TRBJ1-3	CASSLAAGNTIYF	TGCGCCAGCAGCTTGGCGGCGGGAAACACCATATATTTT
.	once	TRBV4-1	TRBJ2-1	CASSHPRGNSYNEQFF	TGCGCCAGCAGCCACCCCAGGGGCAACTCCTACAATGAGCAGTTCTTC
.	once	TRBV21-1	TRBJ2-7	CASRTGRSYEQYF	TGTGCCAGCAGGACAGGGCGGTCCTACGAGCAGTACTTC
.	.	TRBV30	TRBJ1-2	CAWSPGHVYGYTF	TGTGCCTGGAGTCCCGGACATGTCTACGGCTACACCTTC
.	.	TRBV10-2	TRBJ2-1	CASSESPGGSSYNEQFF	TGCGCCAGCAGTGAGTCCCCAGGCGGGTCCAGCTACAATGAGCAGTTCTTC
TRBD2	once	TRBV6-5	TRBJ2-7	CASSYSAGGSYEQYF	TGTGCCAGCAGTTACTCAGCGGGGGGCTCCTACGAGCAGTACTTC
.	.	TRBV7-8	TRBJ1-4	CASSDWGGGEKLFF	TGTGCCAGCAGCGATTGGGGAGGAGGTGAAAAACTGTTTTTT
TRBD1	.	TRBV6-5	TRBJ1-5	CASSSGTVSNQPQHF	TGTGCCAGCAGTTCCGGGACAGTATCCAATCAGCCCCAGCATTTT
.	.	TRBV18	TRBJ1-1	CASSPQTDEAFF	TGTGCCAGCTCACCACAGACTGATGAAGCTTTCTTT
.	.	TRBV6-6	TRBJ1-6	CASRPDRDYSPLHF	TGTGCCAGCAGACCCGACAGAGATTATTCACCCCTCCACTTT
.	.	TRBV5-1	TRBJ1-1	CASSLNPGEDTEAFF	TGCGCCAGCAGCTTGAATCCGGGAGAGGACACTGAAGCTTTCTTT
.	.	TRBV5-1	TRBJ1-5	CASSWGQGSNQPQHF	TGCGCCAGCAGCTGGGGCCAGGGGAGCAATCAGCCCCAGCATTTT
.	once	TRBV14	TRBJ2-5	CASSQGPGVAETQYF	TGTGCCAGCAGCCAAGGGCCGGGAGTGGCGGAGACCCAGTACTTC
.	.	TRBV2	TRBJ1-1	CASSGTQNTEAFF	TGTGCCAGCAGTGGGACTCAGAACACTGAAGCTTTCTTT
.	.	TRBV7-2	TRBJ1-4	CASSSYGEKLFF	TGTGCCAGCAGCTCATACGGTGAAAAACTGTTTTTT
.	.	TRBV4-1	TRBJ1-5	CASSQGDGIKPQHF	TGCGCCAGCAGCCAGGGAGACGGTATAAAGCCCCAGCATTTT
TRBD2	.	TRBV25-1	TRBJ2-3	CASSRASGGTDTQYF	TGTGCCAGCAGTCGGGCTAGCGGGGGCACAGATACGCAGTATTTT
.	few	TRBV4-3	TRBJ1-1	CASSQLTGEAFF	TGCGCCAGCAGCCAATTGACGGGTGAAGCTTTCTTT
.	few	TRBV7-9	TRBJ1-1	CASSLARGIAMNTEAFF	TGTGCCAGCAGCTTAGCGAGGGGGATCGCCATGAACACTGAAGCTTTCTTT
TRBD1	.	TRBV5-3	TRBJ1-5	CARSTDRDSNQPQHF	TGTGCCAGAAGCACAGACAGGGATAGCAATCAGCCCCAGCATTTT
TRBD1	.	TRBV2	TRBJ1-5	CASSEPTGAKRPQHF	TGTGCCAGCAGTGAACCCACAGGGGCGAAACGGCCCCAGCATTTT
.	.	TRBV9	TRBJ1-1	CASRDRNTEAFF	TGTGCCAGCAGGGACAGGAACACTGAAGCTTTCTTT
TRBD1	.	TRBV28	TRBJ2-7	CASSKPGQGVYEQYF	TGTGCCAGCAGTAAACCGGGACAGGGGGTATACGAGCAGTACTTC
TRBD2	.	TRBV4-1	TRBJ2-7	CASSPLSGGAFYEQYF	TGCGCCAGCAGCCCGCTTAGCGGGGGGGCCTTCTACGAGCAGTACTTC
TRBD1	.	TRBV30	TRBJ1-2	CAWSVRQGASGYTF	TGTGCCTGGAGTGTCCGGCAGGGGGCAAGTGGCTACACCTTC